These 12 T cell receptor beta chains came from one sample sequenced in a study of regulatory and conventional T cells in RAG deficiency. Sequencing used immunoSEQ multiplex PCR; TCRdb keeps in-frame clones, though not all of them. The sample lists around 30,000 clones, around 89% occurring once. This sample was also put to use in a study of regulatory T cells. From that study: Primers: 52 TRBV forward and 13 TRBJ reverse.

Specimen: CD8+ T cells sorted from blood. The receptors were gathered from a human donor in good health.

The gene calls are TRBV6-5 and TRBJ2-7; 14 nucleotides agree with TRBD2. This CDR3 has 15 amino acids. The trim removed 6 bases at V and 2 bases at J, leaving 3 bases unmatched. Per the germline V gene, CDR1 is MNHEY and CDR2 is SVGAGI. The CDR3 region is CASREGLAGAYEQYF. In DNA, the CDR3 is TGTGCCAGCAGGGAGGGACTAGCGGGAGCCTACGAGCAGTACTTC.

This clone was detected once. This chain uses TRBV5-5 with TRBJ2-5, with D possibly being TRBD1 (7 bases). Germline V gene data show CDR1 as SGHKS and CDR2 as YYEKEE (reference sequence). The CDR3 runs 14 residues. V shed 2 bases and J shed 2 bases, with 10 bases lying between them. Written as DNA, the CDR3 is TGTGCCAGCAGCTTTCCAGGGGGGCAAGAGACCCAGTACTTC. Its translation is CASSFPGGQETQYF.

The rearrangement uses TRBV2 and TRBJ2-4; weak D call: TRBD2 (7 bases). Germline V gene data show CDR1 as SNHLY and CDR2 as FYNNEI. The CDR3 sequence is 16 residues long. Deletions cut 0 bases from V and 2 bases from J, with 11 bases between. The CDR3 sequence is CASSEAGGVTKNIQYF. The CDR3 DNA sequence: TGTGCCAGCAGTGAAGCAGGGGGGGTAACCAAAAACATTCAGTACTTC. Using reference TRBV2 and TRBJ2-4 for the parts outside the CDR3, the full variable domain is EPEVTQTPSHQVTQMGQEVILRCVPISNHLYFYWYRQILGQKVEFLVSFYNNEISEKSEIFDDQFSVERPDGSNFTLKIRSTKLEDSAMYFCASSEAGGVTKNIQYFGAGTRLSVL.

V and J are TRBV27 and TRBJ2-1; 8 bases match TRBD1. Trimming at V came to 7 bases and at J to 9 bases, leaving 11 bases not matched to a gene. In germline, CDR1 is MNHEY, CDR2 SMNVEV (reference sequence). The CDR3 has 14 residues. The CDR3 bases are TGTGCCAGCAAGGACAGGGTTTTCGTGGGTGAGCAGTTCTTC. Protein product: CASKDRVFVGEQFF.

The CDR3 sequence is CASVIGGYEQYF. CDR3 sequence (DNA): TGTGCCAGCGTGATAGGGGGCTACGAGCAGTACTTC. The chain recombines TRBV6-1 with TRBJ2-7, with D possibly matching TRBD1 (6 bases). There are 12 residues in the CDR3. Trimming removed 8 bases at V and 3 bases at J, with 11 bases between. CDR1 and CDR2 (germline): MNHNS, SASEGT.

This clone was seen only once. The chain is built from TRBV18 and TRBJ2-5, with D possibly matching TRBD1 (5 bases). CDR3 length: 12 amino acids. Germline assignment: CDR1 KGHSH and CDR2 LQKENI. The ends were cut back, 3 bases at V and 5 bases at J, with 7 bases in the middle. CDR3 loop: CASSPPGETQYF. The CDR3, as DNA: TGTGCCAGCTCACCCCCAGGGGAGACCCAGTACTTC.

The chain employs TRBV6-5 and TRBJ1-6, with a possible D match to TRBD1 (5 bases). V lost 1 base and J 10 bases, leaving 17 bases between the germline ends. The CDR3 consists of 16 residues. Germline CDR1 is MNHEY and CDR2 is SVGAGI. The DNA for the CDR3 is TGTGCCAGCAGTTACTATGGGACGAATAAAGGGTCACCCCTCCACTTT. Amino acids: CASSYYGTNKGSPLHF.

This chain uses TRBV10-3 with TRBJ2-7; the match to TRBD1 covers 9 bases. The junction had 14 bases not matched to a gene; V was cut back by 8 bases and J by 6 bases. Per germline, CDR1 ENHRY and CDR2 SYGVKD. This CDR3 contains 15 residues. Written as DNA, the CDR3 is TGTGCCATCGGGCTAACCGGGACAGGGTATAGCGAGCAGTACTTC. Encoded protein: CAIGLTGTGYSEQYF.

The chain links TRBV27 to TRBJ2-1; D tentatively fits TRBD1 or TRBD2 (5 bases each). The CDR3 length is 11 residues. V was trimmed by 5 bases and J by 10 bases, leaving 9 bases between them. CDR1 is MNHEY and CDR2 is SMNVEV in the germline V gene (reference sequence). The CDR3 sequence is CASSGGQEQFF. In nucleotides, the CDR3 is TGTGCCAGCAGTGGGGGTCAGGAGCAGTTCTTC.

The chain combines TRBV21-1 with TRBJ2-7. TRBV21-1 is shown as a pseudogene. The CDR3 has 14 amino acids. CDR3 protein: CASSKAGSTYEQYF. The CDR3 bases are TGTGCCAGCAGCAAAGCTGGCAGCACCTACGAGCAGTACTTC.

The chain couples TRBV7-9 to TRBJ2-1; 7 bases agree with TRBD1. CDR3 length equals 14 residues. Germline values: CDR1 SEHNR, CDR2 FQNEAQ (reference sequence). Trimming took 2 bases from V and 4 from J; bases not matched to a gene: 2. The CDR3 loop is CASSLSRGYNEQFF. CDR3 nucleotides: TGTGCCAGCAGCTTAAGCAGGGGGTACAATGAGCAGTTCTTC. Variable domain in full (rest from reference TRBV7-9 and TRBJ2-1): DTGVSQNPRHKITKRGQNVTFRCDPISEHNRLYWYRQTLGQGPEFLTYFQNEAQLEKSRLLSDRFSAERPKGSFSTLEIQRTEQGDSAMYLCASSLSRGYNEQFFGPGTRLTVL.

As for this clone: At one of its ends the junction is not consistent with the germline gene, which may arise from a read error. This sample includes further DNA sequences coding for the same CDR3. The genes are TRBV7-9 and TRBJ2-7; TRBD1 matches 12 bases. The length of the CDR3 is 15 residues. Germline CDR1 is SEHNR and CDR2 is FQNEAQ (reference sequence). CDR3 sequence (DNA): TGCGCCAGCAGCTCACCGGGACAGGGGGCTGGTGAGCAGTACTTC. The encoded protein is CASSSPGQGAGEQYF.